This T cell receptor beta chain derives from a study of blood T cell repertoires in COVID-19. CDR1 is KGHDR and CDR2 is SFDVKD in the germline V gene. Deletions cut 3 bases from V and 7 bases from J, with 9 bases between. CDR3 length equals 13 residues. The repertoire was sequenced with immunoSEQ multiplex PCR; TCRdb's copy has only in-frame clones and lacks some. The repertoire holds roughly 53,000 clones, with 84% as singletons. This chain links TRBV24-1 with TRBJ2-1; tentatively, D is TRBD2 (6 bases). The TCR comes from a man aged 65-85 years with active COVID-19. Sequencing input: peripheral blood. The CDR3 reads CATSDGGKNEQFF. CDR3 nucleotides: TGTGCCACCAGTGATGGGGGGAAGAATGAGCAGTTCTTC.